These 25 T cell receptor beta chains were all obtained from the same sample, sequenced in a study of CD4 T cells in relation to SARS-CoV-2 and coronaviruses. These receptors are not linked to any known antigen. Before the COVID-19 pandemic, during about 2010-2018, CD4+ T cells were taken from unexposed donors. Isolation of CD4+ T cells took place after less than 13 days in culture. The repertoire was sequenced with immunoSEQ multiplex PCR; TCRdb's copy has only in-frame clones and lacks some. The repertoire holds approximately 25,000 clones, with 75% to 85% as singletons. The specimen was CD4+ T cells from PBMCs, cultured in vitro. These receptors originate from a human donor in good health.

The chain's CDR3 is CAINPAGIPYEQYF. For the CDR3, the DNA is TGTGCCATCAATCCAGCGGGGATACCCTACGAGCAGTACTTC. V usage is TRBV10-3 and J usage is TRBJ2-7, with 7 bases matching TRBD2. V was pared by 7 bases and J by 2 bases, with 8 bases of the junction left unmatched. This CDR3 is 14 amino acids long. Germline CDR1 is ENHRY and CDR2 is SYGVKD.

The chain joins TRBV5-4 to TRBJ1-2; D unresolved. The CDR3 spans 14 residues. V shed 4 bases and J shed 4 bases, with 14 bases lying between them. CDR1 is SGHNT and CDR2 is YYREEE in the germline V gene (reference sequence). CDR3 residues: CASSPQVTVYGYTF. CDR3 nucleotides: TGTGCCAGCAGCCCCCAAGTAACAGTCTATGGCTACACCTTC.

V usage is TRBV11-2 and J usage is TRBJ2-2, with D maybe TRBD2 (6 bases). The germline V gene encodes CDR1 SGHAT and CDR2 FQNNGV. The V gene lost 1 base and the J gene lost 5 bases, with 8 bases spanning the gap. The CDR3 spans 14 residues. The CDR3 DNA reads TGTGCCAGCAGCTTAGCCCGGGGGACCGGGGAGCTGTTTTTT. Residues: CASSLARGTGELFF.

This rearrangement joins TRBV21-1 to TRBJ1-4; the table's TRBD1 call for D was not verified on the DNA. TRBV21-1 represents a pseudogene. The CDR3 has 15 residues. The CDR3 loop reads CASRIKQELAFSLFF. As DNA, the CDR3 is TGTGCCAGCAGGATAAAACAGGAGCTCGCGTTTAGCCTGTTTTTT.

The rearrangement links TRBV10-3 to TRBJ1-2; TRBD1 aligns across 7 bases. The CDR3 totals 13 residues. Trimming removed 7 bases from V and 8 bases from J; junction bases left unmatched: 10. Germline lookup yields CDR1 ENHRY and CDR2 SYGVKD. CDR3 nucleotide sequence: TGTGCCATCACCCTACAGGGGTGGGAGGGCTACACCTTC. The encoded protein is CAITLQGWEGYTF.

Written as DNA, the CDR3 is TGTGCCAGCAGCCCCCTCGAGGCAGGGATATCACCCCTCCACTTT. This sequence encodes CASSPLEAGISPLHF. V and J are TRBV7-2 and TRBJ1-6; possibly TRBD1 for D (5 bases). Germline values: CDR1 SGHTA, CDR2 FQGNSA. The CDR3 contains 15 residues. Trimming removed 5 bases from V and 10 bases from J, with 18 bases in between.

V gene TRBV19 combines with J gene TRBJ2-7; perhaps TRBD2 as D (6 bases). Germline V gene data show CDR1 as LNHDA and CDR2 as SQIVND (reference sequence). V lost 5 bases and J 5 bases, leaving 16 bases between the germline ends. CDR3 length: 14 amino acids. This chain's CDR3 is CASSPRDLGHEQYF. The CDR3 region has the DNA TGTGCCAGTAGTCCCCGGGACTTAGGACACGAGCAGTACTTC.

The chain combines TRBV4-3 with TRBJ2-3; TRBD2 aligns across 8 bases. This CDR3 contains 18 residues. Germline V gene lookup returns CDR1 LGHNA and CDR2 YSLEER. V lost 0 bases, J lost 2 bases, and 10 bases stayed unmatched. The CDR3 spells CASSQDRGGYRLTDTQYF. CDR3 in DNA: TGCGCCAGCAGCCAAGATCGGGGGGGGTACCGCCTCACAGATACGCAGTATTTT.

The chain couples TRBV7-9 to TRBJ2-7; either TRBD1 or TRBD2 may fit D (5 bases each). The CDR3 is 13 residues long. The V end was cut by 6 bases, the J end by 4 bases, with 13 bases between. Germline CDR1 is SEHNR and CDR2 is FQNEAQ (reference sequence). The CDR3 protein is CASRQGRTYEQYF. The CDR3 region has the DNA TGTGCCAGCAGGCAGGGACGGACGTACGAGCAGTACTTC.

The chain uses TRBV19 and TRBJ2-7; 7 bases line up with TRBD1. Germline CDR1 LNHDA, CDR2 SQIVND (reference sequence). CDR3 length equals 14 residues. Losses at the gene ends were 6 bases for V and 4 bases for J; bases not matched to a gene: 9. The CDR3 sequence: CASSNADRFYEQYF. CDR3 DNA sequence: TGTGCCAGTAGCAACGCGGACAGGTTTTACGAGCAGTACTTC.

This clone appeared a few times. This rearrangement joins TRBV7-2 to TRBJ1-1; D remains unclear. Germline-derived CDR1 and CDR2 are SGHTA and FQGNSA. The CDR3 contains 14 residues. V was pared by 6 bases and J by 5 bases, with 16 bases between. The CDR3 loop reads CASRLAPLRTEAFF. The CDR3 DNA sequence: TGTGCCAGCAGGTTGGCCCCCTTAAGGACTGAAGCTTTCTTT.

The genes are TRBV9 and TRBJ2-3; weak D call: TRBD1 (5 bases). Between the trimmed V and J ends, which lost 4 bases and 8 bases, there was a span of 23 bases. The germline gives CDR1 SGDLS, CDR2 YYNGEE. This CDR3 has 16 amino acids. The CDR3 DNA is TGTGCCAGCAGCAGTCTCTCTCAGGGCCCTTCAGGTACGCAGTATTTT. As protein: CASSSLSQGPSGTQYF.

The table lists this clone with a count of one. V gene TRBV5-1 combines with J gene TRBJ2-5; D may be TRBD2 (7 bases). Trimming took 7 bases from V and 1 from J, leaving 11 bases between them. The germline CDR1 and CDR2 sequences are SGHRS and YFSETQ. CDR3 length equals 13 residues. CDR3 nucleotides: TGCGCCAGCCGGGCGGGGGCCCAAGAGACCCAGTACTTC. It yields the protein CASRAGAQETQYF.

V usage is TRBV5-6 and J usage is TRBJ2-1, with TRBD2 identical over 7 bases. CDR3 length: 15 amino acids. Per germline, CDR1 SGHDT and CDR2 YYEEEE. The V and J ends lost 0 bases and 6 bases, in that order; junction bases with no gene match: 6. The DNA for the CDR3 is TGTGCCAGCAGCTTGGGGGGCGGGGGTATCAATGAGCAGTTCTTC. Translating gives CASSLGGGGINEQFF.

A remark on this clone: The junction departs from the called germline gene at one end, perhaps through a read error. The CDR3 sequence is CASSEVRVGGNNEAFF. As DNA, the CDR3 is TGTGCCAGCAGTGAAGTTCGCGTGGGGGGGAACAATGAAGCTTTCTTT. This chain joins TRBV6-1 and TRBJ1-1; TRBD1 might be the D (5 bases). The CDR3 is made up of 16 amino acids. Germline CDR1 reads MNHNS; CDR2 reads SASEGT.

The table lists this clone with a few counts. The junction does not match germline at one end; this may be a read error. V usage is TRBV30 and J usage is TRBJ2-7; D is possibly TRBD1 (6 bases). Germline V gene lookup returns CDR1 GTSNPN and CDR2 SVGIG (reference sequence). The CDR3 totals 14 residues. The CDR3 loop reads CAWGKTGQFYVQYF. In DNA, the CDR3 is TGTGCCTGGGGGAAGACAGGCCAATTCTACGTGCAGTACTTC.

V usage is TRBV5-1 and J usage is TRBJ2-7; tentative D call: TRBD2 (6 bases). The CDR3 length is 14 residues. CDR1 and CDR2 (germline): SGHRS, YFSETQ. With 1 base removed from V and 9 bases from J, the gap between germline ends came to 17 bases. CDR3 amino acids: CASSLTDYRLVQYF. The CDR3 nucleotides read TGCGCCAGCAGCTTGACGGACTACCGCCTCGTGCAGTACTTC.

J is TRBJ2-7 and V is TRBV5-1, with D uncertain. V gave up 2 bases and J gave up 1 base, with 7 bases separating them. The CDR3 length is 13 residues. The germline CDR1 and CDR2 sequences are SGHRS and YFSETQ. The CDR3 bases are TGCGCCAGCAGCTTCGAAGGTTCCTACGAGCAGTACTTC. Its protein product is CASSFEGSYEQYF.

The V and J genes are TRBV9 and TRBJ2-1; 12 bases are a match to TRBD2. CDR3 length: 14 residues. After removal of 4 bases from V and 8 bases from J, the junction contained 4 bases not matched to a gene. Germline V lookup: CDR1 SGDLS, CDR2 YYNGEE. This CDR3 is CASSLRTSGDEQFF. The CDR3 coding sequence is TGTGCCAGCAGCCTCCGGACTAGCGGGGATGAGCAGTTCTTC.

The chain has TRBV12-3 or TRBV12-4 and TRBJ2-3; 7 bases match TRBD2. The CDR3 is 13 amino acids. The trim removed 5 bases at V and 9 bases at J, leaving 8 bases unmatched. CDR3 coding DNA: TGTGCCAGCAGTCGCCGAAGGGAGGGCACGCAGTATTTT. Protein: CASSRRREGTQYF.

This chain joins TRBV6-6 and TRBJ1-4, with D possibly TRBD1 on 6 matching bases. There are 15 residues in the CDR3. With 5 bases removed from V and 7 bases from J, the gap between germline ends came to 17 bases. Germline V gene data show CDR1 as MNHNY and CDR2 as SVGAGI (reference sequence). CDR3 sequence: CASSTRGARGEKLFF. The CDR3 bases are TGTGCCAGCAGTACACGGGGGGCGCGGGGTGAAAAACTGTTTTTT.

By sample fraction, this clone is medium-sized. The CDR3 sequence: CASSATQGSHTEAFF. The CDR3 region has the DNA TGTGCCAGCAGTGCCACCCAGGGATCTCACACTGAAGCTTTCTTT. The rearrangement uses TRBV7-9 and TRBJ1-1, with D perhaps matching TRBD1 (5 bases). The length of the CDR3 is 15 residues. Germline V gene lookup returns CDR1 SEHNR and CDR2 FQNEAQ (reference sequence). V gave up 6 bases and J gave up 3 bases, with 17 bases separating them.

This chain links TRBV3-1 (or the pseudogene TRBV3-2) with TRBJ2-2; D unclear. There are 16 residues in the CDR3. V lost 0 bases and J lost 7, with 15 bases in between. The germline gives CDR1 LGHDT, CDR2 YNNKEL (reference sequence). The CDR3 sequence: CASSQDSTIRIGELFF. In nucleotides, the CDR3 is TGTGCCAGCAGCCAAGATAGTACTATCCGGATCGGGGAGCTGTTTTTT.

This clone was counted once. The chain employs TRBV12-5 and TRBJ1-6; D possibly corresponds to TRBD1 (6 bases). CDR1 LGHNT and CDR2 FRNRAP come from the germline V gene. This CDR3 has 18 amino acids. The ends were cut back, 6 bases at V and 7 bases at J, with 25 bases in the middle. The CDR3 coding sequence is TGTGCTAGTGGCCCCCCGAGGGGGGCCTACCTATTAAATTCACCCCTCCACTTT. Its protein is CASGPPRGAYLLNSPLHF.

CDR3 coding DNA: TGTGCCAGCAGGCCCGGTGGGGGCATACTCACTGCGGCTTTCTTT. It encodes CASRPGGGILTAAFF. The chain links TRBV7-9 to TRBJ1-1; D is possibly TRBD1 (6 bases). Trimming took 6 bases from V and 11 from J, leaving 25 bases between them. CDR1 SEHNR and CDR2 FQNEAQ come from the germline V gene (reference sequence). The CDR3 extends over 15 amino acids.